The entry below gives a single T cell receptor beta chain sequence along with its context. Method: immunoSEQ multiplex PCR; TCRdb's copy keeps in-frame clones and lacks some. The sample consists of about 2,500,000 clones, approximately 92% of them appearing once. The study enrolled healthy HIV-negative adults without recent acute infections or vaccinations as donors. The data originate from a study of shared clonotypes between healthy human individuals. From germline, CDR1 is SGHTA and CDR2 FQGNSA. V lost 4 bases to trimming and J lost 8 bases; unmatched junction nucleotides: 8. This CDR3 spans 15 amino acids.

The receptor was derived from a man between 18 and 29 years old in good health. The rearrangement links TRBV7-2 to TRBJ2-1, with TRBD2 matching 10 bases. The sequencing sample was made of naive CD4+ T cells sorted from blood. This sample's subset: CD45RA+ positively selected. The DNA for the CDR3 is TGTGCCAGCAGCTCCTACAGCGGGAGGGCCCATGAGCAGTTCTTC. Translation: CASSSYSGRAHEQFF.